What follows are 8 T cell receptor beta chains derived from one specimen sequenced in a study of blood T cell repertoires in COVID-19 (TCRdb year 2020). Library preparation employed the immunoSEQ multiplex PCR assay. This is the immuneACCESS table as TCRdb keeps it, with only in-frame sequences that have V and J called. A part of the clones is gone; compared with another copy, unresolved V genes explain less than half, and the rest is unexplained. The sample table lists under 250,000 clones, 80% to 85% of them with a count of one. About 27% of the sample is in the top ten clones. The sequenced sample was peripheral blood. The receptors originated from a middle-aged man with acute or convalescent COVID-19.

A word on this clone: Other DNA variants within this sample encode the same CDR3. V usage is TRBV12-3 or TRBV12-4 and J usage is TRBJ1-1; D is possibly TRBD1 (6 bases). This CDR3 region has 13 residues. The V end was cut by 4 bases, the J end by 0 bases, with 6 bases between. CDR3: CASSWTVNTEAFF. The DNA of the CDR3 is TGTGCCAGCAGTTGGACAGTGAACACTGAAGCTTTCTTT.

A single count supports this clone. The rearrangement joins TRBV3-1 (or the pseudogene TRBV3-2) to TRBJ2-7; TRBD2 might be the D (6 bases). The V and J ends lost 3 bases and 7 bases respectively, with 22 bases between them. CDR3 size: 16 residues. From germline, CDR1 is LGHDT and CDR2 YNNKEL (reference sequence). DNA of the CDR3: TGTGCCAGCAGCCACCTTAGCGGAGGAAATACGGGGGAGCAGTACTTC. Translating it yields CASSHLSGGNTGEQYF.

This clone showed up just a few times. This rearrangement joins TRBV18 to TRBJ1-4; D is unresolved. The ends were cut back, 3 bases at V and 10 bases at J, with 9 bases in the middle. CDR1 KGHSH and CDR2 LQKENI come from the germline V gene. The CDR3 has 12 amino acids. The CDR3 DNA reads TGTGCCAGCTCACCTACTCTCGGAAAACTGTTTTTT. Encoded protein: CASSPTLGKLFF.

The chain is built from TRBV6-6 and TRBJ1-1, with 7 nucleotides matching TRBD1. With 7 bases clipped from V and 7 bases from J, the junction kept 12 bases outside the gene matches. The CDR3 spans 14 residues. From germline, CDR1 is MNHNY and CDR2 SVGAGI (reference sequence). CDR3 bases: TGTGCCAGCAACCGGCACAGGGGCGCGGGTGAAGCTTTCTTT. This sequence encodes CASNRHRGAGEAFF.

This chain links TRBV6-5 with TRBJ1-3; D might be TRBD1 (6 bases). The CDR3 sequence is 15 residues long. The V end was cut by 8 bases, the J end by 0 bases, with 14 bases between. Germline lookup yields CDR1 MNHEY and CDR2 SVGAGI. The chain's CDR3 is CASRAGEISGNTIYF. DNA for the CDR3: TGTGCCAGCCGAGCAGGGGAAATCTCTGGAAACACCATATATTTT.

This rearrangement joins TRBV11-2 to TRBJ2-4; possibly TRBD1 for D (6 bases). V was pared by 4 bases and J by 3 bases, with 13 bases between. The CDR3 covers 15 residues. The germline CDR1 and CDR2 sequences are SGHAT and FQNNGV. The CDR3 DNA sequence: TGTGCCAGCAGCTCTTCGGGACAAGGCAAAAACATTCAGTACTTC. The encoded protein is CASSSSGQGKNIQYF.

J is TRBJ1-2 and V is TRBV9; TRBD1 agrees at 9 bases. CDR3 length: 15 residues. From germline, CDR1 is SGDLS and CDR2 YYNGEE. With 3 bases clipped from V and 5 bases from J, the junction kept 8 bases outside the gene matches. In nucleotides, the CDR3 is TGTGCCAGCAGCGCCGGACAGGGGAACATGTATGGCTACACCTTC. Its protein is CASSAGQGNMYGYTF.

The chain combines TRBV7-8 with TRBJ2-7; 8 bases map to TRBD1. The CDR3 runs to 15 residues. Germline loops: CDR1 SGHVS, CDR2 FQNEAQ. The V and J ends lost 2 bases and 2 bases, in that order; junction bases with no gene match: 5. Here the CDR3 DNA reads TGTGCCAGCAGCTTATTTATGGGACAGGCCTACGAGCAGTACTTC. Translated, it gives CASSLFMGQAYEQYF.